The T cell receptor beta chain described here comes from a study of T-cell memory formation after mild COVID-19. Background on the study: TCR clusters were largely donor specific.

The sample holds a few counts of this clonotype. The antigen remains unidentified. The study, taken as a whole, reports: Those CD4+ clones that contracted were mainly in CM and EM (CD8+ ones in EMRA). A subset of responding clones appeared in pre-infection memory, suggesting cross-reactive memory joined.

CDR1 is MDHEN and CDR2 is SYDVKM in the germline V gene. The CDR3 extends over 13 amino acids. The germline V and J ends were trimmed by 11 bases and 0 bases, with 13 bases remaining between them. Constant-segment primers and 5'RACE yielded cDNA libraries for TCR alpha and TCR beta, each carrying sample barcodes and UMIs. TCRdb used MiXCR to reprocess the 5' RACE reads, holding one entry per CDR3 protein. The table lists approximately 48,000 distinct CDR3 sequences, approximately 6.6% of them singletons, with 1.4% in the top ten. The sample consisted of PBMCs or a T cell subset sorted from them (not recorded which). This clonotype was obtained from a young man who had mild COVID-19 (a few samples of this study predate the infection). Cell type and time point are not known. The V call is TRBV28, the J call TRBJ1-2; D ambiguous. The CDR3 protein is CASLAGTNYGYTF. The CDR3 nucleotides are TGTGCCTCCCTGGCAGGCACTAACTATGGCTACACCTTC.